These 7 T cell receptor beta chains were sequenced from one sample in a study of cytomegalovirus exposure and HLA in healthy donors. The PCR employed 60 Vbeta primers together with 13 Jbeta primers. Data came from immunoSEQ multiplex PCR; TCRdb stores just in-frame clones and leaves some out. The table records more than 150,000 clones, 79% of them present only once. The sample taken for sequencing was PBMCs. These receptor sequences come from a girl between 10 and 17 years old in good health and CMV-seropositive.

J is TRBJ1-2 and V is TRBV7-2, with a possible D match to TRBD1 (6 bases). The CDR3 spans 15 residues. The germline V gene has CDR1 SGHTA and CDR2 FQGNSA. V lost 2 bases to trimming and J lost 2 bases, with 12 bases between them. The DNA for the CDR3 is TGTGCCAGCAGCTTACTACAGGGAGCAAACTATGGCTACACCTTC. Translation: CASSLLQGANYGYTF.

The chain recombines TRBV4-3 with TRBJ1-2, with 7 bases that match TRBD1. Trimming removed 6 bases from V and 1 base from J; junction bases left unmatched: 8. Per the germline V gene, CDR1 is LGHNA and CDR2 is YSLEER. The CDR3 has 15 amino acids. For the CDR3, the DNA is TGCGCCAGCAGACCCGGGACAGCGAATAACTATGGCTACACCTTC. Its protein product is CASRPGTANNYGYTF.

V gene TRBV6-5 combines with J gene TRBJ2-3; 7 bases fit TRBD2. V lost 5 bases and J lost 2; bases outside the gene matches: 4. The germline gives CDR1 MNHEY, CDR2 SVGAGI. The CDR3 runs to 14 residues. DNA for the CDR3: TGTGCCAGCAGTCCGGGGGGACTCACAGATACGCAGTATTTT. It specifies CASSPGGLTDTQYF.

The V and J genes are TRBV4-1 and TRBJ2-2; D is possibly TRBD1 (5 bases). V dropped 0 bases and J dropped 1 base, with 9 bases sitting between them. Germline assignment: CDR1 MGHRA and CDR2 YSYEKL. This CDR3 is built from 16 residues. The chain's CDR3 is CASSQESGQNTGELFF. For the CDR3, the DNA is TGCGCCAGCAGCCAAGAGTCAGGACAGAACACCGGGGAGCTGTTTTTT.

Regarding this clone: An end of the junction does not agree with germline; a read error may underlie this. The chain carries TRBV6-1 and TRBJ2-2; unclear D gene. CDR1 and CDR2 (germline): MNHNS, SASEGT. The CDR3 is 13 residues long. CDR3 sequence (DNA): TGTGCCTGCAGACTGACGAACACCGGGGAGCTGTTTTTT. Translation: CACRLTNTGELFF.

The chain couples TRBV6-6 to TRBJ1-2; TRBD1 agrees at 9 bases. The CDR3 is 14 residues long. Germline CDR1 MNHNY, CDR2 SVGAGI (reference sequence). Trimming cost V 10 bases and J 4 bases; bases outside gene matches: 10. The CDR3 nucleotides read TGTGCCACCCGGGACAGGGAGGTTAGCTATGGCTACACCTTC. Amino acids: CATRDREVSYGYTF.

This clone was detected a few times. CDR3 region: CASSLGGGNTGELFF. In DNA, the CDR3 is TGTGCCAGCAGCTTGGGGGGTGGTAACACCGGGGAGCTGTTTTTT. The chain carries TRBV7-2 and TRBJ2-2; D might be TRBD2 (6 bases). This CDR3 has 15 amino acids. The ends were cut back, 3 bases at V and 2 bases at J, with 10 bases in the middle. The germline gives CDR1 SGHTA, CDR2 FQGNSA.